The following is a TCR beta chain sequence with its context. This specimen belongs to a study of blood T cell repertoires in COVID-19. Study-level background: Some COVID-19 samples were acute and others convalescent; all came from the United States, Italy and Spain. T cells, B-cell-depleted T cells, or PBMCs supplied cDNA or gDNA.

In the original processing: Reference gene primer amplification yielded estimated nucleated cell counts. This table comes from immunoSEQ multiplex PCR, and its TCRdb copy is limited to in-frame clones, with some not included. The V and J calls and clone size were taken over from that table, and D and trimming were inferred from the DNA. The sample contains fewer than 450,000 clones, roughly 90% of which appear only once. Seattle participants joined during active infection and were tracked over time. The V segment lost 5 bases and the J segment 2 bases; nucleotides outside the gene matches: 15. This CDR3 is built from 18 residues. Germline V lookup: CDR1 LNHDA, CDR2 SQIVND (reference sequence).

This rearrangement joins TRBV19 to TRBJ1-2, with 9 nucleotides matching TRBD1. This receptor was taken from a woman in her seventies with COVID-19, enrolled during active disease. The sequenced material came from peripheral blood. The CDR3 sequence: CASSGSWTGERLNYGYTF. CDR3 sequence (DNA): TGTGCCAGTAGTGGATCCTGGACAGGGGAAAGGCTAAACTATGGCTACACCTTC.